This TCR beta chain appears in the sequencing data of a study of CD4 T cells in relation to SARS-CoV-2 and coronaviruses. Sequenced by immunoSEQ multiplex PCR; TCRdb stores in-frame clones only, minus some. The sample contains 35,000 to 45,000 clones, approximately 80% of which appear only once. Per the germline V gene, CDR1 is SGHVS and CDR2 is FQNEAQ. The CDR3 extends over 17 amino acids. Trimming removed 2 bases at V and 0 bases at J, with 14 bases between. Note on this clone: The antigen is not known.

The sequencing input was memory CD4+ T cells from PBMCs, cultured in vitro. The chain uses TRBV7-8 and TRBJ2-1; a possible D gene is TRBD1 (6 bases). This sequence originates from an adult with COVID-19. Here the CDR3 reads CASSLRPGQSSYNEQFF. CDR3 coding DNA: TGTGCCAGCAGCTTAAGGCCAGGACAGAGCTCCTACAATGAGCAGTTCTTC.